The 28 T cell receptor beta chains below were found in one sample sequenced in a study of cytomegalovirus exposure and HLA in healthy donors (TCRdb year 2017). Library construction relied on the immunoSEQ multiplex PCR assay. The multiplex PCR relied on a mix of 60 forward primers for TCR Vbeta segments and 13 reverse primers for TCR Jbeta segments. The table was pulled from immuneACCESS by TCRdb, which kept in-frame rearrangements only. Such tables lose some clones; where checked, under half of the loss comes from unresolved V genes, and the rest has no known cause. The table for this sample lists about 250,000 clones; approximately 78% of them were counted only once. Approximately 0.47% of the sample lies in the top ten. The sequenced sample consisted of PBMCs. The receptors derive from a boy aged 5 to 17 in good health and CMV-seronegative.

The CDR3 sequence: CASSLAGGAGMNTEAFF. The DNA of the CDR3 is TGTGCCAGCAGCTTAGCGGGGGGTGCGGGGATGAACACTGAAGCTTTCTTT. The chain carries TRBV7-3 and TRBJ1-1, with TRBD1 as a possible D gene (5 bases). CDR1 SGHTA and CDR2 FQGTGA come from the germline V gene. Trimming pared 2 bases from V and 0 bases from J, leaving 16 bases between. The CDR3 has 17 residues.

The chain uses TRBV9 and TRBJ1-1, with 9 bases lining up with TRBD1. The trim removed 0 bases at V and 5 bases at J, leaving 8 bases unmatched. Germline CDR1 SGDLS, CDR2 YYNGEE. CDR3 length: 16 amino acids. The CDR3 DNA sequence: TGTGCCAGCAGCGTAGCGGGACAGGGTTACCAAACTGAAGCTTTCTTT. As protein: CASSVAGQGYQTEAFF.

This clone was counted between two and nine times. This CDR3 reads CASSYGGGGYEQYF. The CDR3, as DNA: TGTGCCAGCAGTTACGGGGGCGGAGGCTACGAGCAGTACTTC. V gene TRBV6-5 combines with J gene TRBJ2-7, with D possibly matching TRBD1 (6 bases). This CDR3 region has 14 residues. The V gene lost 2 bases and the J gene lost 3 bases, with 11 bases spanning the gap. Germline values: CDR1 MNHEY, CDR2 SVGAGI.

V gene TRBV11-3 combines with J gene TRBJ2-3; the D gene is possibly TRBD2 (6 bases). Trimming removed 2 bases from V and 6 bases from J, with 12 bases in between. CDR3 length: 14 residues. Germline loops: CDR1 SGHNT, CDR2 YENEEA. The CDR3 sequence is CASSLRGIVDTQYF. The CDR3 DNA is TGTGCCAGCAGCTTACGGGGGATAGTGGATACGCAGTATTTT.

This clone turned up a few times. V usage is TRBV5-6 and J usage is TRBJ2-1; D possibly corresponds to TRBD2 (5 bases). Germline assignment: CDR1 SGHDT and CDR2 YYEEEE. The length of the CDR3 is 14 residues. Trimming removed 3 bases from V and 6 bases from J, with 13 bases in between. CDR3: CASSWSGPSNEQFF. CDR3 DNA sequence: TGTGCCAGCAGCTGGAGCGGACCTAGCAATGAGCAGTTCTTC. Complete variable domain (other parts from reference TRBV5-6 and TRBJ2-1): DAGVTQSPTHLIKTRGQQVTLRCSPKSGHDTVSWYQQALGQGPQFIFQYYEEEERQRGNFPDRFSGHQFPNYSSELNVNALLLGDSALYLCASSWSGPSNEQFFGPGTRLTVL.

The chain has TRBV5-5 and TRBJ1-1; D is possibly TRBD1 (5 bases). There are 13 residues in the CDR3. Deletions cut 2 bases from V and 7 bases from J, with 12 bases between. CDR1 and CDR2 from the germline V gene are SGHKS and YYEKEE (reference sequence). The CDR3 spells CASSFFFGGEAFF. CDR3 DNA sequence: TGTGCCAGCAGCTTTTTCTTCGGGGGTGAAGCTTTCTTT.

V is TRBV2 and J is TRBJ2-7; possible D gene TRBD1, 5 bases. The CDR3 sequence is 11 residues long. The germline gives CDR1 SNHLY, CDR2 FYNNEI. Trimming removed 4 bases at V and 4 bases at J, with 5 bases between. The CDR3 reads CASSGQYEQYF. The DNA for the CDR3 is TGTGCCAGCAGTGGACAGTACGAGCAGTACTTC.

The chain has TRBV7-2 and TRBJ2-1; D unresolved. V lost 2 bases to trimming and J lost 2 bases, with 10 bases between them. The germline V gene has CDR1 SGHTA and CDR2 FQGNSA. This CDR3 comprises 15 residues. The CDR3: CASSLMSDPYNEQFF. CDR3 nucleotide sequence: TGTGCCAGCAGCTTAATGAGCGATCCCTACAATGAGCAGTTCTTC. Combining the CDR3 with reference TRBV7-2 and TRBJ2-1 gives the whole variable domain GAGVSQSPSNKVTEKGKDVELRCDPISGHTALYWYRQSLGQGLEFLIYFQGNSAPDKSGLPSDRFSAERTGGSVSTLTIQRTQQEDSAVYLCASSLMSDPYNEQFFGPGTRLTVL.

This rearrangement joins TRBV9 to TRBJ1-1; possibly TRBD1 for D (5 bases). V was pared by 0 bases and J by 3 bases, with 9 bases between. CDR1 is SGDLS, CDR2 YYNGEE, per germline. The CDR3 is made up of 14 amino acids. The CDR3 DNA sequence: TGTGCCAGCAGCGTAGGGACACATTACACTGAAGCTTTCTTT. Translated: CASSVGTHYTEAFF.

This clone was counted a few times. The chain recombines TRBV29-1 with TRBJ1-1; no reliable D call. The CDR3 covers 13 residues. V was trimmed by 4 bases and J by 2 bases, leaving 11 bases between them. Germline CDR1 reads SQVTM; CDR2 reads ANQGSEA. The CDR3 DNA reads TGCAGCGTTGTCGGCAGGCTCAACACTGAAGCTTTCTTT. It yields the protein CSVVGRLNTEAFF.

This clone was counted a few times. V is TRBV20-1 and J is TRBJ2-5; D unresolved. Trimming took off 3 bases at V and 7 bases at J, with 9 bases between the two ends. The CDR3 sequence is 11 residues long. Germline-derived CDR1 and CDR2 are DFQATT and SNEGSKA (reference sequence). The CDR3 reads CSASSSPTQYF. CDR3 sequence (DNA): TGCAGTGCTAGTAGCAGCCCGACCCAGTACTTC.

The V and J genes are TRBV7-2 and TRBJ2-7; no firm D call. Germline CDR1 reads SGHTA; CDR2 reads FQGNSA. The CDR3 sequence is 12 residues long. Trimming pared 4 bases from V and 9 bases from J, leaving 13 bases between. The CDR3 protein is CASSYAGAVQYF. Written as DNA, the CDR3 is TGTGCCAGCAGCTATGCCGGAGCTGTGCAGTACTTC. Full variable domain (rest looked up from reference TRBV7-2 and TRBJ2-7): GAGVSQSPSNKVTEKGKDVELRCDPISGHTALYWYRQSLGQGLEFLIYFQGNSAPDKSGLPSDRFSAERTGGSVSTLTIQRTQQEDSAVYLCASSYAGAVQYFGPGTRLTVT.

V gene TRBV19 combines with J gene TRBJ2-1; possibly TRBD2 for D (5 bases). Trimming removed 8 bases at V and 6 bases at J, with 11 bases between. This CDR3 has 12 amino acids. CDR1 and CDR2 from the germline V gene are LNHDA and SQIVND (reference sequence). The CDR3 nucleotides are TGTGCCAGTGAGGAGGTAGGCAATGAGCAGTTCTTC. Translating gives CASEEVGNEQFF.

CDR3 sequence reads: CASSIGAGSGYEQYF. Written as DNA, the CDR3 is TGTGCCAGTAGTATAGGCGCGGGGAGCGGGTACGAGCAGTACTTC. The chain carries TRBV19 and TRBJ2-7; tentatively, D is TRBD2 (6 bases). CDR1 LNHDA and CDR2 SQIVND come from the germline V gene (reference sequence). The CDR3 contains 15 residues. Between the trimmed V and J ends, which lost 1 base and 4 bases, there was a span of 14 bases.

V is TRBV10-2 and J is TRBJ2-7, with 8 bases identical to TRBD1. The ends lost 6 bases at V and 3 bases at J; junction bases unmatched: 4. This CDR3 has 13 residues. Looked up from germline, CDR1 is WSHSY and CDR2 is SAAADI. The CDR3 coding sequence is TGCGCCAGCAGCCGGACAGGGTTCTACGAGCAGTACTTC. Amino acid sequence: CASSRTGFYEQYF.

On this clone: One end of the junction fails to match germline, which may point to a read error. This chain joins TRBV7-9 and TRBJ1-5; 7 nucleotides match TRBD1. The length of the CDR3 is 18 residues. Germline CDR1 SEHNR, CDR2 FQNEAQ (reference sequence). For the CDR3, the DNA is TGTTCCAGCAGCTTGGACAGGTTCGACGGTAGTGGCAATCAGCCCCAGCATTTT. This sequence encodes CSSSLDRFDGSGNQPQHF.

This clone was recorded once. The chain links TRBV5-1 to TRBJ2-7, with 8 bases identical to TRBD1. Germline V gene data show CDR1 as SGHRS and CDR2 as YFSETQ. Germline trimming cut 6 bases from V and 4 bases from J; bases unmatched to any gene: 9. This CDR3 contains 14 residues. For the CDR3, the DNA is TGCGCCAGCACCCGAGGACAGGGTTCGTACGAGCAGTACTTC. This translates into CASTRGQGSYEQYF.

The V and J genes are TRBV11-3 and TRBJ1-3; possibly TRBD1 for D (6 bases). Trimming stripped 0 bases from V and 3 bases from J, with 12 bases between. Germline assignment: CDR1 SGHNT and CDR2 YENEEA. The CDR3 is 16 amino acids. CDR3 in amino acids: CASSLEAGAGGNTIYF. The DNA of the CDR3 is TGTGCCAGCAGCTTAGAAGCGGGGGCAGGTGGAAACACCATATATTTT.

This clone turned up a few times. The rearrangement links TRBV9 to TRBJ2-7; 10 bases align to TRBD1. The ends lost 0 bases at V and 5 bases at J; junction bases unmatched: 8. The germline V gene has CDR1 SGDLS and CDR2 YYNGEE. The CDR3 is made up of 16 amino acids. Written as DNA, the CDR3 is TGTGCCAGCAGCGTAGACCAGGGACAGGGGTTCGACGAGCAGTACTTC. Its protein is CASSVDQGQGFDEQYF.

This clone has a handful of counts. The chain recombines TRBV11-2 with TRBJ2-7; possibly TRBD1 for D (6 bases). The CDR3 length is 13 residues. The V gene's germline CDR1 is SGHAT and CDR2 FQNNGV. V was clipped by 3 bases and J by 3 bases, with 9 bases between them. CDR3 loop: CASSFSRGYEQYF. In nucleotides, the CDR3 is TGTGCCAGCAGCTTTTCCAGGGGCTACGAGCAGTACTTC.

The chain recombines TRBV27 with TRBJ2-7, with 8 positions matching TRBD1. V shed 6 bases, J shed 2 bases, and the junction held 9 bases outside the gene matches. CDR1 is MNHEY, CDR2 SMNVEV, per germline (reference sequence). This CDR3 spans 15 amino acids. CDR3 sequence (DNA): TGTGCCAGCAGCACGACAGGGGCCATTGCCTACGAGCAGTACTTC. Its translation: CASSTTGAIAYEQYF.

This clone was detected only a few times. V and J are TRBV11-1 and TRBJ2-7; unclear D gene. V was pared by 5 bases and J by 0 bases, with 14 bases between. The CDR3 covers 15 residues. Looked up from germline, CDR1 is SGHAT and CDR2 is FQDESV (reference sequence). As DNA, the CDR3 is TGTGCCAGCAGCCCTGTTGACACGCACTCCTACGAGCAGTACTTC. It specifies CASSPVDTHSYEQYF.

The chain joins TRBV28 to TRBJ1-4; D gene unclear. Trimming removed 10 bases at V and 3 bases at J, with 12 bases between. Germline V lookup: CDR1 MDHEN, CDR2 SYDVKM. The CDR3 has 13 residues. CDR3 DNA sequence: TGTGCCACCGGGAGGACCGCTAATGAAAAACTGTTTTTT. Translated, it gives CATGRTANEKLFF.

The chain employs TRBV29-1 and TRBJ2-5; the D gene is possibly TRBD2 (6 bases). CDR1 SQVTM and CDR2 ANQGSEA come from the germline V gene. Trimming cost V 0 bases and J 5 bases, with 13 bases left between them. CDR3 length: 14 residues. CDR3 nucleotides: TGCAGCGTTGAAGATCGCGGGGTTCGGGAGACCCAGTACTTC. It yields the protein CSVEDRGVRETQYF.

In nucleotides, the CDR3 is TGTGCCAGCAGTTGGACACCACCTTTCCTCAACACTGAAGCTTTCTTT. It encodes CASSWTPPFLNTEAFF. The V call is TRBV27, the J call TRBJ1-1, with a possible D match to TRBD1 (5 bases). Trimming left V 4 bases short and J 2 bases short, with 17 bases between. CDR3 length equals 16 residues. Germline assignment: CDR1 MNHEY and CDR2 SMNVEV (reference sequence).

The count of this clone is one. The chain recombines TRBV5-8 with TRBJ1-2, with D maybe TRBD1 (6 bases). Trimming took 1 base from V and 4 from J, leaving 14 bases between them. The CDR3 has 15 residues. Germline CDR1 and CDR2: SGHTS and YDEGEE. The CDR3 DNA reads TGTGCCAGCAGCTTGCCAGGGGCCCTTTCCTATGGCTACACCTTC. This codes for CASSLPGALSYGYTF.

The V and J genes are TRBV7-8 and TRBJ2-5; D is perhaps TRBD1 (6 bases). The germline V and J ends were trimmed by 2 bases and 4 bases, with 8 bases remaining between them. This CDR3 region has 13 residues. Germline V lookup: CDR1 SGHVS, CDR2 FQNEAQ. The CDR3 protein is CASSLNRVETQYF. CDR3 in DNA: TGTGCCAGCAGCTTAAACAGGGTAGAGACCCAGTACTTC.

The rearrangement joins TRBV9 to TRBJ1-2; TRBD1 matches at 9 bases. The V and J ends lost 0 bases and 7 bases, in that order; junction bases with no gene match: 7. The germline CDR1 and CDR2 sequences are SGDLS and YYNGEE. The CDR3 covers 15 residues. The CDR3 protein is CASSVGGDRGVGYTF. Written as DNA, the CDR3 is TGTGCCAGCAGCGTAGGGGGAGACAGGGGGGTTGGCTACACCTTC.